This T cell receptor (beta chain) stems from a study of T cell responses to AZD1222 COVID-19 vaccine (dated by TCRdb to 2020 to 2023). General notes on the study: A total of roughly 240 trial participants underwent TCR sequencing, of whom about 210 received two doses of AZD1222 and some 25 received two doses of the MenACWY control vaccine. Enrollment into the trials was organized by age into subgroups of 18-55, 56-69 and 70-plus years, and those subgroups contained about 150, 27 and 61 TCR-sequenced participants, respectively. General findings and caveats noted by the study authors: Only 5 to 7 AZD1222 recipients were SARS-CoV-2 seropositive at baseline, limiting conclusions about previously exposed vaccinees. Because no day 14 peak-response samples were available, repertoires were characterized only after the peak T cell response. In the small 56-69-year group, the increase in depth fell short of significance, most likely because of low power. Vaccine-associated CD4 TCRs spanned the whole spike protein, with dominant responses in regions 160-218 and 743-854. Reportedly, close to half of the unique spike-specific TCRs recognized epitopes lying outside the regions that are mutated in the B.1.351 and B.1.1.7 variants. Most participants were white British and females outnumbered males, and the authors suggested that clonal diversity may have been underestimated. A significant rise in spike-specific TCR breadth and depth was observed after two AZD1222 doses relative to day 0 and relative to MenACWY recipients.

The CDR3 regions of human TCRbeta chains were analyzed by immunosequencing. In the original analysis: Repertoire TCRs were checked for matches against a reference library of SARS-CoV-2-specific TCRs that had been generated using the MIRA antigen-specificity platform. Breadth was defined as the fraction of unique TCRs that were SARS-CoV-2-associated. Depth was defined as the fraction of total T cells that were SARS-CoV-2-associated. Each spike-specific TCR was assigned to its reactive spike region and to a CD4 or CD8 class using the MIRA data. Log10-transformed breadth and depth values were compared by one-way ANOVA with Sidak's multiple comparisons tests. TCRdb stores this immuneACCESS table with in-frame sequences only. Part of the clones is absent; in the studies checked, under half of the shortfall reflects unresolved V genes, and no reason is known for the rest. V, J and clone size were drawn from that table, and D and trimming were deduced from the DNA. Recorded for this sample are roughly 160,000 clones; 87% of them occurred a single time. The ten largest clonotypes hold 0.85% to 1.1% of the sample.

Taken with the paper, the label for time point translates to: about 28 days (+/-7) after the second vaccine dose. Because spike-specific TCR depth and breadth did not differ between the two schedules, AZD1222 recipients who got a second dose at roughly 4 weeks were pooled with those who got a second dose at roughly 12 weeks. Vaccinee samples were obtained from the UK trials COV001 and COV002, which included a single-blind randomized controlled phase 2/3 trial of AZD1222 (ChAdOx1 nCoV-19) in healthy adults. For TCRbeta chain sequencing, PBMC samples were collected from trial participants at day 0 and at day 28 after the second dose. The CDR3 sequence holds 13 residues, the cysteine and phenylalanine included. Here the CDR3 DNA is all that survives: 39 bases in frame from base 1. For this chain, trimming is 6 bases at the V end and 7 bases at the J end, and the number of junction bases without a gene match is 4. In the germline V gene (reference sequence), CDR1 corresponds to LNHDA and CDR2 to SQIVND.

This clone has a single count. The target of this receptor is not known. Per-base qualities were not stored, and no clone one base away is much larger. This clonotype originated in an adult who received the AZD1222 COVID-19 vaccine. The sequenced sample was peripheral blood, obtained 28 days after the second AZD1222 dose. The V and J segments used are TRBV19 and TRBJ1-4, and 8 bases in between align with TRBD1. The CDR3: CASSETGVEKLFF. The DNA is as follows: TGTGCCAGTAGCGAGACAGGGGTTGAAAAACTGTTTTTT.